This is a list of T cell receptor beta chains from one sample in a study of T cell changes during pregnancy in multiple sclerosis. Sequencing used immunoSEQ multiplex PCR; TCRdb keeps in-frame clones, though not all of them. The table lists 47,000 or so clones, approximately 95% of them singletons. Sequencing used CD4+ T cells from peripheral blood mononuclear cells, obtained in the first trimester of pregnancy. The receptors derive from a female donor with multiple sclerosis, enrolled in a pregnancy study. Both conserved end residues are part of each CDR3. The D gene is left open where the match is weak. Expanded clones get a size class; other rows say once, few or many, or leave the size out.

J	V	D	size	CDR3	DNA
TRBJ2-7	TRBV10-3	TRBD1	.	CATAPDRGYEQYF	TGTGCCACCGCTCCGGACAGGGGCTACGAGCAGTACTTC
TRBJ1-2	TRBV9	.	few	CASSVTGTENYGYTF	TGTGCCAGCAGCGTAACAGGAACGGAGAACTATGGCTACACCTTC
TRBJ1-5	TRBV6-1	.	.	CASSNTAGFWPQHF	TGTGCCAGCAGTAACACGGCGGGTTTTTGGCCCCAGCATTTT
TRBJ1-2	TRBV7-8	.	.	CASSPPFTAGGRDGYTF	TGTGCCAGCAGCCCACCTTTTACAGCGGGAGGACGCGATGGCTACACCTTC
TRBJ2-5	TRBV20-1	.	.	CSAGAWETQYF	TGCAGTGCTGGGGCTTGGGAGACCCAGTACTTC
TRBJ2-7	TRBV28	.	.	CASNQSPAGNEQYF	TGTGCCAGCAACCAAAGTCCGGCCGGGAACGAGCAGTACTTC
TRBJ1-6	TRBV2	.	once	CASTGRGGNSPLHF	TGTGCCAGCACCGGGCGGGGTGGGAATTCACCCCTCCACTTT
TRBJ1-2	TRBV19	.	.	CASTTQGIDYGYTF	TGTGCCAGTACAACCCAGGGTATAGACTATGGCTACACCTTC
TRBJ1-2	TRBV2	.	.	CASNRRGGYTF	TGTGCCAGCAATCGAAGGGGCGGCTACACCTTC
TRBJ2-5	TRBV5-1	TRBD2	.	CASSLDGGGAETQYF	TGCGCCAGCAGCTTGGATGGCGGGGGGGCAGAGACCCAGTACTTC
TRBJ1-1	TRBV19	.	.	CASSINQRNAEAFF	TGTGCCAGTAGTATAAATCAGAGGAACGCTGAAGCTTTCTTT
TRBJ1-5	TRBV21-1	.	.	CASSKGIPQGPDQPQHF	TGTGCCAGCAGTAAAGGGATTCCACAGGGGCCCGATCAGCCCCAGCATTTT
TRBJ1-4	TRBV19	TRBD1	.	CASNNPGTANEKLFF	TGTGCCAGTAATAACCCGGGGACAGCAAATGAAAAACTGTTTTTT
TRBJ1-2	TRBV14	.	.	CASSHDRNYGYTF	TGTGCCAGCAGCCATGACAGGAACTATGGCTACACCTTC
TRBJ2-7	TRBV9	TRBD2	.	CASSPSGGPYEQYF	TGTGCCAGCAGCCCCAGCGGGGGTCCCTACGAGCAGTACTTC
TRBJ1-2	TRBV5-8	.	.	CASSREVQANYGYTF	TGTGCCAGCAGCAGGGAGGTCCAGGCTAACTATGGCTACACCTTC
TRBJ2-7	TRBV6-1	.	.	CASSATASYEQYF	TGTGCCAGCAGTGCGACAGCCTCCTACGAGCAGTACTTC
TRBJ1-6	TRBV18	TRBD1	.	CASSFMPGTAGLENSPLHF	TGTGCCAGCTCGTTCATGCCCGGGACAGCCGGGCTCGAGAATTCACCCCTCCACTTT
TRBJ2-1	TRBV5-1	TRBD2	.	CASSTETSGGGNEQFF	TGCGCCAGCAGCACCGAGACTAGCGGGGGTGGTAATGAGCAGTTCTTC
TRBJ2-1	TRBV4-2	TRBD2	.	CASSQSNLAGEHNEQFF	TGTGCCAGCAGCCAAAGTAACCTAGCGGGGGAACACAATGAGCAGTTCTTC
TRBJ1-6	TRBV5-1	.	.	CASSLVGPNSPLHF	TGCGCCAGCAGCTTGGTGGGGCCTAATTCACCCCTCCACTTT
TRBJ1-1	TRBV25-1	.	.	CASSEQAMGEAFF	TGTGCCAGCAGTGAACAGGCGATGGGTGAAGCTTTCTTT
TRBJ1-5	TRBV7-2	.	.	CASSYTDSPTQPQHF	TGTGCCAGCAGCTACACGGACAGCCCGACCCAGCCCCAGCATTTT
TRBJ2-7	TRBV7-9	.	.	CASSRYLQGALYEQYF	TGTGCCAGCAGTCGCTACTTACAGGGCGCCCTGTACGAGCAGTACTTC
TRBJ1-5	TRBV2	TRBD1	.	CATGTGGNQPQHF	TGTGCCACCGGGACAGGGGGCAATCAGCCCCAGCATTTT
TRBJ2-5	TRBV7-3	TRBD2	.	CASSSGGGGPQGTQYF	TGTGCCAGCAGCTCCGGCGGCGGGGGGCCCCAAGGTACCCAGTACTTC
TRBJ2-5	TRBV7-2	.	once	CASSLVRPGTQYF	TGTGCCAGCAGCTTAGTGCGGCCGGGGACCCAGTACTTC
TRBJ1-2	TRBV20-1	.	.	CSANGGGYTF	TGCAGTGCTAATGGGGGCGGCTACACCTTC
TRBJ1-2	TRBV5-1	.	.	CASSSDLGTRGSGRYGYTF	TGCGCCAGCAGCTCGGATCTTGGGACACGAGGGTCGGGTCGCTATGGCTACACCTTC
TRBJ1-1	TRBV2	TRBD1	.	CASRGNRGGTEAFF	TGTGCCAGCAGGGGAAACAGGGGAGGCACTGAAGCTTTCTTT
TRBJ2-2	TRBV5-1	.	.	CASKEVGGAANTGELFF	TGCGCCAGCAAAGAGGTCGGAGGGGCCGCGAACACCGGGGAGCTGTTTTTT
TRBJ1-1	TRBV4-2	.	.	CASSQEPQVTEAFF	TGTGCCAGCAGCCAAGAGCCTCAGGTCACTGAAGCTTTCTTT
TRBJ1-1	TRBV6-5	.	.	CASSYSGVGGGTEAFF	TGTGCCAGCAGTTACAGTGGTGTGGGGGGAGGCACTGAAGCTTTCTTT
TRBJ2-5	TRBV5-4	.	.	CASSSPLSVYQETQYF	TGTGCCAGCAGTTCTCCCCTTTCCGTGTACCAAGAGACCCAGTACTTC
TRBJ2-1	TRBV19	TRBD2	once	CASNPSGAEQFF	TGTGCCAGTAATCCTAGCGGGGCAGAGCAGTTCTTC
TRBJ1-2	TRBV9	.	.	CASSVGGIREGGYTF	TGTGCCAGCAGCGTAGGCGGGATCAGGGAGGGAGGCTACACCTTC
TRBJ2-2	TRBV19	TRBD2	.	CATTWGGGGTGELFF	TGTGCCACCACTTGGGGCGGCGGGGGCACCGGGGAGCTGTTTTTT
TRBJ2-7	TRBV7-9	.	once	CASSRLGSPEGEQYF	TGTGCCAGCAGCCGCCTCGGGAGCCCGGAGGGCGAGCAGTACTTC
TRBJ2-2	TRBV27	TRBD1	.	CASSSPDRAKTGELFF	TGTGCCAGCAGTTCACCGGACAGGGCGAAAACCGGGGAGCTGTTTTTT
TRBJ2-3	TRBV29-1	TRBD2	.	CSGGEGTTQYF	TGCAGCGGGGGGGAGGGGACTACGCAGTATTTT
TRBJ2-2	TRBV7-7	TRBD1	.	CASSYGTGLNTGELFF	TGTGCTAGCAGCTACGGGACAGGATTGAACACCGGGGAGCTGTTTTTT
TRBJ2-7	TRBV6-5	.	.	CASSLGQTGTYEQYF	TGTGCCAGCAGCCTAGGACAAACAGGGACCTACGAGCAGTACTTC
TRBJ1-1	TRBV15	.	.	CATSRDLAAMNTEAFF	TGTGCCACCAGCAGAGATTTGGCGGCGATGAACACTGAAGCTTTCTTT
TRBJ2-1	TRBV2	.	.	CASIPLASAEQFF	TGTGCCAGCATCCCCCTTGCGTCTGCTGAGCAGTTCTTC
TRBJ1-4	TRBV5-5	.	.	CASSLASQEKLFF	TGTGCCAGCAGCTTGGCATCCCAGGAAAAACTGTTTTTT
TRBJ1-6	TRBV11-2	.	.	CASSLVGGVNNSPLHF	TGTGCCAGCAGCTTAGTGGGGGGAGTAAATAATTCACCCCTCCACTTT
TRBJ2-2	TRBV9	.	.	CASSPTRNTGELFF	TGTGCCAGCAGCCCCACTAGGAACACCGGGGAGCTGTTTTTT
TRBJ2-1	TRBV2	.	.	CASSEYSEQFF	TGTGCCAGCAGTGAGTATAGTGAGCAGTTCTTC
TRBJ2-6	TRBV18	TRBD1	.	CASSPLRDRAAGANVLTF	TGTGCCAGCTCACCATTGCGGGACAGGGCGGCTGGGGCCAACGTCCTGACTTTC
TRBJ1-3	TRBV6-5	.	.	CASRSTGFSGNTIYF	TGTGCCAGCAGATCGACAGGTTTCTCTGGAAACACCATATATTTT
TRBJ1-6	TRBV7-9	.	.	CASSFGQGVNSPLHF	TGTGCCAGCAGCTTTGGTCAGGGTGTTAATTCACCCCTCCACTTT
TRBJ2-7	TRBV5-1	.	.	CASSPDGYEQYF	TGCGCCAGCAGTCCAGACGGGTACGAGCAGTACTTC
TRBJ2-7	TRBV5-6	.	.	CATYPWSDSYEQYF	TGTGCCACCTATCCCTGGTCTGACTCCTACGAGCAGTACTTC
TRBJ1-5	TRBV6-1	TRBD1	.	CASSSGTDHQPQHF	TGTGCCAGCAGCTCCGGGACAGATCATCAGCCCCAGCATTTT